What follows describes a single T cell receptor beta chain. What it binds is not known. Germline lookup yields CDR1 LGHNA and CDR2 YNFKEQ. The CDR3 is made up of 16 amino acids. With V trimmed by 1 base and J by 7 bases, 2 bases remained unmatched. The sample originates from a study of cytomegalovirus exposure and HLA in healthy donors. Study observations and caveats: Presence/absence analyses took donor sequencing depth as roughly uniform.

With 60 Vbeta and 13 Jbeta primers, the PCR was carried out. Profiling relied on immunoSEQ multiplex PCR, and the TCRdb table lists in-frame clones only, not all of them. The sample includes some 190,000 clones, more than 65% seen only once; the top ten take roughly 2.8%. The TCR originated in a woman in her twenties or thirties in good health and CMV-seropositive. Sequences were obtained from PBMCs. The V call is TRBV4-2, the J call TRBJ2-1, with 15 bases lining up with TRBD2. The CDR3 is CASSQVGLAGGNEQFF. CDR3 DNA: TGTGCCAGCAGCCAAGTAGGACTAGCGGGAGGGAATGAGCAGTTCTTC.